This T cell receptor beta chain comes out of a study of T cells in localized non-small cell lung cancer. Study results and caveats: Higher T cell density in the blood was associated with longer overall survival, whereas higher adjacent-lung clonality associated with shorter survival. Adjacent lung tissue had a median about 57 of the top 100 clones found in the tumor.

Germline CDR1 SGHNT, CDR2 YENEEA. This CDR3 is built from 16 residues. With 4 bases removed from V and 0 bases from J, the gap between germline ends came to 13 bases. Only in-frame clones appear in the TCRdb table, and some are missing; sequencing was by immunoSEQ multiplex PCR. The repertoire has some 1,600 clones, approximately 18% of them found once; the top ten carry 20% to 25%. The table lists this clone with a few counts. Its antigen remains unknown. Sequencing used normal lung tissue next to the tumor, obtained before any cancer treatment. The V gene is TRBV11-3, the J gene TRBJ1-3; D remains unclear. The sequence derives from a male donor at least 60 years old with stage III squamous cell lung carcinoma. In DNA form, the CDR3 reads TGTGCCAGCAGCTCCTCGGGCCTGCTCTCTGGAAACACCATATATTTT. This codes for CASSSSGLLSGNTIYF. The whole variable domain, remainder taken from reference TRBV11-3 and TRBJ1-3, is EAGVVQSPRYKIIEKKQPVAFWCNPISGHNTLYWYLQNLGQGPELLIRYENEEAVDDSQLPKDRFSAERLKGVDSTLKIQPAELGDSAVYLCASSSSGLLSGNTIYFGEGSWLTVV.